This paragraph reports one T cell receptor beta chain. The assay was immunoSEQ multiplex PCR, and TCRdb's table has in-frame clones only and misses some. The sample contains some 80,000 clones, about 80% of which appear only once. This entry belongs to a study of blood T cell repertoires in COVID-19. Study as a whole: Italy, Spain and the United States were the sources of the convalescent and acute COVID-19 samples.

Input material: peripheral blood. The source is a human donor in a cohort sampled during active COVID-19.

The CDR3 reads CASSQGPSPTF. In nucleotides, the CDR3 is TGTGCCAGCAGCCAGGGGCCCTCTCCCACCTTC. The rearrangement uses TRBV7-9 and TRBJ1-2; maybe TRBD1 (6 bases). V was cut by 5 bases and J by 13 bases, with 14 bases left in between. CDR1 and CDR2 from the germline V gene are SEHNR and FQNEAQ (reference sequence). This CDR3 region has 11 residues.